The 2 T cell receptor beta chains listed next were all sequenced from one sample in a study of blood T cell repertoires in COVID-19. The repertoire was sequenced with immunoSEQ multiplex PCR; TCRdb's copy has only in-frame clones and lacks some. The sample yields 130,000 to 150,000 clones, 81% seen once. The sequencing input was peripheral blood. The source is a human donor in a cohort sampled during active COVID-19.

V is TRBV5-4 and J is TRBJ2-7, with D possibly matching TRBD2 (7 bases). With 5 bases removed from V and 0 bases from J, the gap between germline ends came to 12 bases. The CDR3 totals 14 residues. Germline CDR1 SGHNT, CDR2 YYREEE (reference sequence). In nucleotides, the CDR3 is TGTGCCAGCAGTGGGGGGGCCTCCTCCTACGAGCAGTACTTC. Translation: CASSGGASSYEQYF.

The genes are TRBV4-3 and TRBJ2-7; D possibly corresponds to TRBD1 (6 bases). Trimming pared 2 bases from V and 0 bases from J, leaving 8 bases between. Germline loops: CDR1 LGHNA, CDR2 YSLEER. The CDR3 is 14 residues long. CDR3 loop: CASSQTGSSYEQYF. The DNA for the CDR3 is TGCGCCAGCAGCCAAACAGGGAGCTCCTACGAGCAGTACTTC.